These 23 T cell receptor beta chains share one sample of origin, sequenced in a study of vaccination and CD4 T cells after COVID-19 (dated by TCRdb to the early 2020s). The treatment or condition label of this sample denotes: roughly 10-day PBMC culture with coronavirus spike peptide pools or control peptides (ViraFEST assay). Libraries were built with PCR. The listed sequencing device is Illumina iSeq 100. At the Johns Hopkins FTIC core, DNA from the cultured CD4+ T cells underwent TCR sequencing with the Oncomine TCR Beta short-read assay. The raw public data were reprocessed by TCRdb itself: fastp quality trimming at Q25, MiXCR clonotype calling, in-frame beta chains only. Every CDR3 protein is listed once, alongside the most common genes and DNA of its rows. The sample yields about 19,000 distinct CDR3 sequences; over 75% were counted once. Together, the top ten hold 16% of the sample. Their target antigens are unknown.

The specimen was CD4+ T cells from blood, cultured in vitro, collected after SARS-CoV-2 vaccination. These receptors came from a human donor who received a COVID-19 vaccine.

The chain links TRBV20-1 to TRBJ2-5; 15 bases are shared with TRBD2. CDR1 is DFQATT and CDR2 is SNEGSKA in the germline V gene (reference sequence). The ends lost 0 bases at V and 5 bases at J; junction bases unmatched: 19. The CDR3 covers 21 residues. CDR3 amino acids: CSARDPSARTSGGVTLETQYF. The DNA for the CDR3 is TGCAGTGCTAGAGATCCTTCGGCGCGGACTAGCGGGGGGGTTACCCTTGAGACCCAGTACTTC.

V and J are TRBV15 and TRBJ2-3, with TRBD1 matching over 8 bases. Germline-derived CDR1 and CDR2 are LNHNV and YYDKDF (reference sequence). The CDR3 contains 16 residues. Trimming took 1 base from V and 2 from J; bases not matched to a gene: 5. The CDR3 loop reads CATSRVGQGPTDTQYF. CDR3 in DNA: TGTGCCACCAGCAGAGTTGGACAGGGACCCACAGATACGCAGTATTTT.

The sample holds one count of this clonotype. V usage is TRBV2 and J usage is TRBJ1-2; possible D gene TRBD1, 6 bases. CDR3 size: 16 residues. Germline V gene sequence: CDR1 SNHLY, CDR2 FYNNEI. V was pared by 2 bases and J by 5 bases, with 18 bases between. This CDR3 is CASSELEGGRGYGYTF. The CDR3 DNA sequence: TGTGCCAGCAGTGAATTGGAGGGGGGGAGAGGATATGGCTACACCTTC.

This rearrangement joins TRBV15 to TRBJ2-5; D is uncertain. Trimming pared 0 bases from V and 2 bases from J, leaving 7 bases between. The CDR3 length is 14 residues. CDR1 LNHNV and CDR2 YYDKDF come from the germline V gene (reference sequence). CDR3 nucleotide sequence: TGTGCCACCAGCAGAGATTCCTGGCAAGAGACCCAGTACTTC. Translating it yields CATSRDSWQETQYF.

The chain's CDR3 is CASSPLRGHTEAFF. CDR3 sequence (DNA): TGTGCCAGTAGTCCTCTTCGGGGCCACACTGAAGCTTTCTTT. This sequence joins TRBV19 and TRBJ1-1; tentative D call: TRBD1 (5 bases). V was pared by 5 bases and J by 3 bases, with 13 bases between. CDR3 length equals 14 residues. Germline-derived CDR1 and CDR2 are LNHDA and SQIVND (reference sequence).

V gene TRBV6-2 or TRBV6-3 combines with J gene TRBJ2-7, with 7 bases aligning to TRBD1. The CDR3 has 14 amino acids. Germline CDR1 reads MNHEY; CDR2 reads SVGEGT. The trim removed 6 bases at V and 1 base at J, leaving 6 bases unmatched. For the CDR3, the DNA is TGTGCCAGCAGGTACAGGGGCACTTCCTACGAGCAGTACTTC. It codes for CASRYRGTSYEQYF.

The chain has TRBV19 and TRBJ2-2; D unclear. There are 13 residues in the CDR3. Germline CDR1 and CDR2: LNHDA and SQIVND (reference sequence). Trimming pared 4 bases from V and 5 bases from J, leaving 8 bases between. In DNA, the CDR3 is TGTGCCAGTAGTACCCCGGTGACCGGGGAGCTGTTTTTT. Translated: CASSTPVTGELFF.

The chain has TRBV20-1 and TRBJ1-3; D remains ambiguous. V lost 3 bases, J lost 2 bases, and 5 bases lay in between. CDR3 size: 12 residues. CDR1 and CDR2 (germline): DFQATT, SNEGSKA (reference sequence). The CDR3 sequence: CSARTTGNTIYF. CDR3 DNA sequence: TGCAGTGCTAGGACCACTGGAAACACCATATATTTT.

This clonotype has more than one count but fewer than ten. Here the CDR3 reads CSATGTKGDTDTQYF. The CDR3 DNA is TGCAGTGCTACCGGGACTAAGGGGGACACAGATACGCAGTATTTT. The V and J genes are TRBV20-1 and TRBJ2-3; weak D call: TRBD2 (7 bases). Germline CDR1 reads DFQATT; CDR2 reads SNEGSKA (reference sequence). There are 15 residues in the CDR3. The ends were cut back, 4 bases at V and 2 bases at J, with 16 bases in the middle.

This clonotype was seen more than once but under ten times. The chain couples TRBV7-2 to TRBJ2-5, with D maybe TRBD1 (5 bases). The CDR3 has 13 amino acids. V was shortened by 6 bases and J by 2 bases, with 10 bases between the two germline ends. In germline, CDR1 is SGHTA, CDR2 FQGNSA. In DNA form, the CDR3 reads TGTGCCAGCAGGGTCGGACATCAAGAGACCCAGTACTTC. This codes for CASRVGHQETQYF.

There are a few counts of this clonotype. This chain connects TRBV6-1 to TRBJ1-5, with D uncertain. The V and J ends lost 9 bases and 4 bases respectively, with 16 bases between them. CDR1 and CDR2 (germline): MNHNS, SASEGT. This CDR3 is 14 amino acids long. The CDR3 region has the DNA TGTGCCAGTGTACCGGGTAACAAGAATCAGCCCCAGCATTTT. It yields the protein CASVPGNKNQPQHF.

CDR3 region: CASKLGAANYGYTF. The CDR3 coding sequence is TGTGCCAGTAAATTAGGGGCAGCTAACTATGGCTACACCTTC. The chain links TRBV19 to TRBJ1-2; D perhaps matches TRBD1 (5 bases). V was trimmed by 7 bases and J by 0 bases, leaving 12 bases between them. The V gene's germline CDR1 is LNHDA and CDR2 SQIVND (reference sequence). The CDR3 is made up of 14 amino acids.

The CDR3 coding sequence is TGTGCCAGCAGTCCCATGGGACAGGGTTATGGCTACACCTTC. Amino acid sequence: CASSPMGQGYGYTF. This chain joins TRBV27 and TRBJ1-2, with TRBD1 matching over 9 bases. Unmatched junction bases numbered 6, after V lost 5 bases and J lost 5 bases. Germline V gene data show CDR1 as MNHEY and CDR2 as SMNVEV (reference sequence). The length of the CDR3 is 14 residues.

This chain connects TRBV6-1 to TRBJ2-5; D perhaps matches TRBD2 (6 bases). The CDR3 is 13 amino acids. The V gene's germline CDR1 is MNHNS and CDR2 SASEGT. The V gene lost 5 bases and the J gene lost 2 bases, with 9 bases spanning the gap. The CDR3 spells CASSRTNQETQYF. The CDR3, as DNA: TGTGCCAGCAGTAGGACTAATCAAGAGACCCAGTACTTC.

The genes are TRBV2 and TRBJ1-6; perhaps TRBD1 as D (6 bases). The germline V and J ends were trimmed by 3 bases and 10 bases, with 13 bases remaining between them. CDR3 length: 14 residues. Germline V gene sequence: CDR1 SNHLY, CDR2 FYNNEI. The CDR3 spells CASSELRGQSPLHF. The CDR3, as DNA: TGTGCCAGCAGTGAGTTAAGGGGACAATCACCCCTCCACTTT. The full variable domain, its missing parts supplied by reference TRBV2 and TRBJ1-6, is EPEVTQTPSHQVTQMGQEVILRCVPISNHLYFYWYRQILGQKVEFLVSFYNNEISEKSEIFDDQFSVERPDGSNFTLKIRSTKLEDSAMYFCASSELRGQSPLHFGNGTRLTVT.

The chain uses TRBV24-1 and TRBJ1-1; TRBD1 might be the D (6 bases). Per the germline V gene, CDR1 is KGHDR and CDR2 is SFDVKD. V dropped 4 bases and J dropped 8 bases, with 7 bases sitting between them. The CDR3 is made up of 11 amino acids. In nucleotides, the CDR3 is TGTGCCACCAGTGAAGGGACAGAAGCTTTCTTT. It is translated as CATSEGTEAFF.

This chain links TRBV20-1 with TRBJ1-5; possible D gene TRBD1, 5 bases. CDR3 length: 14 residues. V was trimmed by 5 bases and J by 5 bases, leaving 16 bases between them. Germline lookup yields CDR1 DFQATT and CDR2 SNEGSKA (reference sequence). The CDR3 DNA reads as TGCAGTGCTCGCGGGTGGCAGGGTGATCAGCCCCAGCATTTT. Its protein product is CSARGWQGDQPQHF.

This rearrangement joins TRBV7-9 to TRBJ2-3; D gene uncertain. This CDR3 contains 14 residues. The ends were cut back, 5 bases at V and 0 bases at J, with 9 bases in the middle. CDR1 is SEHNR, CDR2 FQNEAQ, per germline (reference sequence). The CDR3 nucleotides are TGTGCCAGCAGCCCATCTAGAAGCACAGATACGCAGTATTTT. Translated: CASSPSRSTDTQYF.

This clonotype was counted a few times. The rearrangement joins TRBV2 to TRBJ2-7, with D hard to call. The CDR3 consists of 14 residues. CDR1 SNHLY and CDR2 FYNNEI come from the germline V gene. V was shortened by 8 bases and J by 0 bases, with 14 bases between the two germline ends. CDR3 DNA sequence: TGTGCCAGCCGCTACGACGGAAGCTCCTACGAGCAGTACTTC. As protein: CASRYDGSSYEQYF.

This chain joins TRBV6-5 and TRBJ2-5; 15 nucleotides line up with TRBD2. Germline values: CDR1 MNHEY, CDR2 SVGAGI. The CDR3 runs to 16 residues. After removal of 2 bases from V and 5 bases from J, the junction contained 3 bases not matched to a gene. CDR3 nucleotide sequence: TGTGCCAGCAGTTACAGGACTAGCGGGGGGGCCGAGACCCAGTACTTC. It translates to CASSYRTSGGAETQYF.

This chain connects TRBV20-1 to TRBJ2-5; 7 positions agree with TRBD1. J was trimmed by 0 bases and V by 4 bases; bases with no gene match: 14. The CDR3 length is 17 residues. Germline CDR1 is DFQATT and CDR2 is SNEGSKA (reference sequence). CDR3 loop: CSANSLLGQTYQETQYF. The CDR3 nucleotides read TGCAGTGCTAACTCTCTCCTGGGACAGACGTACCAAGAGACCCAGTACTTC.

The chain is built from TRBV20-1 and TRBJ1-1; D gene unclear. Looked up from germline, CDR1 is DFQATT and CDR2 is SNEGSKA (reference sequence). V lost 6 bases, J lost 2 bases, and 13 bases lay in between. This CDR3 spans 13 amino acids. CDR3 sequence (DNA): TGCAGTGCCCCCGCAAATGGAAACACTGAAGCTTTCTTT. Amino acids: CSAPANGNTEAFF.

CDR3 in amino acids: CASSESDREGEQYF. The CDR3 region has the DNA TGTGCCAGCAGTGAGTCCGACAGGGAGGGCGAGCAGTACTTC. The chain joins TRBV2 to TRBJ2-7, with D perhaps given as TRBD1 or TRBD2 (7 bases each). Looked up from germline, CDR1 is SNHLY and CDR2 is FYNNEI. With 3 bases removed from V and 6 bases from J, the gap between germline ends came to 15 bases. The CDR3 has 14 amino acids.